This T cell receptor beta chain is from a study of cytomegalovirus exposure and HLA in healthy donors. As for the donors, each was a healthy bone marrow donor. CDR3 length equals 11 residues. V lost 5 bases and J lost 8, with 10 bases in between. CDR1 and CDR2 from the germline V gene are DFQATT and SNEGSKA (reference sequence). The PCR ran on 60 Vbeta and 13 Jbeta primers. The method was immunoSEQ multiplex PCR; TCRdb's version includes in-frame clones alone and lacks a portion of them. The data show some 140,000 clones, nearly 80% seen once. The chain carries TRBV20-1 and TRBJ2-1, with TRBD2 as a possible D gene (5 bases). This clonotype was sampled from a man younger than 45 in good health and CMV-seropositive. The sequenced sample consisted of PBMCs. CDR3 in DNA: TGCAGTGCTGAACTAGGCGATGAGCAGTTCTTC. It yields the protein CSAELGDEQFF.